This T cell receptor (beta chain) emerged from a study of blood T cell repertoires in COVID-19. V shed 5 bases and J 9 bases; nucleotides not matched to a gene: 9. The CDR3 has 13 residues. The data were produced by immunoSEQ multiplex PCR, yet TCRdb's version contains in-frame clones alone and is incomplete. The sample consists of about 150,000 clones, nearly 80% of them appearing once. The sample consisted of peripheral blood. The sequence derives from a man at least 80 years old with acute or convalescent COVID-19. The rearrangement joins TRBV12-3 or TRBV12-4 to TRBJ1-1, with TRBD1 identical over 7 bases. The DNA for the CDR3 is TGTGCCAGCAGTATCGGACAGGATCGTAAAGCTTTCTTT. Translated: CASSIGQDRKAFF.